This entry lists 18 T cell receptor beta chains sequenced from one sample in a study of beta chain features in type 1 diabetes. Findings and limits, study-wide: When Type 1 diabetes patients were examined, their TCRB CDR3s proved moderately but significantly shorter in all four CD4+ subsets.

No antigen is known for these receptors. Expressed TCRB transcripts got sequenced, as all isolated RNA was reverse transcribed. Assay: immunoSEQ multiplex PCR; the TCRdb copy retains only in-frame clones and omits some. This repertoire shows around 110,000 clones, approximately 16% found once; its top ten account for around 2.5%. Sample: central memory CD4+ T cells from blood. Every receptor here comes from a man under 40 with type 1 diabetes.

The chain has TRBV7-2 and TRBJ2-5; D gene ambiguous. The CDR3 is made up of 13 amino acids. The ends were cut back, 1 base at V and 12 bases at J, with 15 bases in the middle. Germline CDR1 reads SGHTA; CDR2 reads FQGNSA. CDR3 region: CASSLVGAEVEYF. CDR3 bases: TGTGCCAGCAGCTTAGTGGGCGCAGAGGTTGAGTACTTC.

This clone was found a few times. V gene TRBV2 combines with J gene TRBJ2-1, with D possibly TRBD2 on 6 matching bases. V was pared by 5 bases and J by 1 base, with 15 bases between. In germline, CDR1 is SNHLY, CDR2 FYNNEI. The CDR3 covers 16 residues. The CDR3 loop reads CASSSQRVRSYNEQFF. The CDR3 region has the DNA TGTGCCAGCAGTTCTCAGCGGGTTCGGTCCTACAATGAGCAGTTCTTC.

This clone was seen many times. This chain joins TRBV7-2 and TRBJ1-1, with D hard to call. Germline V gene lookup returns CDR1 SGHTA and CDR2 FQGNSA. The CDR3 extends over 13 amino acids. Trimming took 2 bases from V and 4 from J, leaving 8 bases between them. This CDR3 reads CASSLFRATEAFF. The CDR3 nucleotides are TGTGCCAGCAGCTTATTTCGGGCCACTGAAGCTTTCTTT.

The chain uses TRBV11-3 and TRBJ2-7; 9 bases line up with TRBD2. Germline trimming cut 2 bases from V and 12 bases from J; bases unmatched to any gene: 5. Germline CDR1 and CDR2: SGHNT and YENEEA. This CDR3 has 12 amino acids. The CDR3 reads CASSLSSGVPYF. CDR3 nucleotides: TGTGCCAGCAGCTTATCTAGCGGGGTTCCGTACTTC.

This rearrangement joins TRBV7-8 to TRBJ2-5; D gene unclear. V lost 5 bases and J lost 2, with 12 bases in between. There are 14 residues in the CDR3. In germline, CDR1 is SGHVS, CDR2 FQNEAQ. The CDR3 DNA sequence: TGTGCCAGCAGCCCTATAGGGTCACAAGAGACCCAGTACTTC. It yields the protein CASSPIGSQETQYF.

The chain has TRBV7-6 and TRBJ1-4; D is ambiguous. Germline V gene sequence: CDR1 SGHVS, CDR2 FNYEAQ. The V and J ends lost 5 bases and 0 bases respectively, with 13 bases between them. There are 16 residues in the CDR3. This CDR3 is CASSRRSTATNEKLFF. CDR3 in DNA: TGTGCCAGCAGCCGAAGGTCAACTGCAACTAATGAAAAACTGTTTTTT.

The chain recombines TRBV28 with TRBJ2-3, with D possibly matching TRBD1 (5 bases). This CDR3 contains 15 residues. Trimming cost V 2 bases and J 2 bases, with 11 bases left between them. CDR1 MDHEN and CDR2 SYDVKM come from the germline V gene. CDR3 loop: CASSLIVRDTDTQYF. CDR3 coding DNA: TGTGCCAGCAGTTTAATCGTCAGGGACACAGATACGCAGTATTTT.

This sequence joins TRBV18 and TRBJ2-7; D is undetermined. The CDR3 sequence is 15 residues long. The V and J ends lost 3 bases and 3 bases respectively, with 15 bases between them. The V gene's germline CDR1 is KGHSH and CDR2 LQKENI. CDR3 nucleotide sequence: TGTGCCAGCTCACCGGGGATCGCTGAAGTCTACGAGCAGTACTTC. This gives the protein CASSPGIAEVYEQYF.

This clone appeared a few times. The chain links TRBV6-5 to TRBJ2-7, with 7 bases aligning to TRBD1. The CDR3 contains 14 residues. Germline trimming cut 7 bases from V and 1 base from J; bases unmatched to any gene: 7. CDR1 and CDR2 (germline): MNHEY, SVGAGI. Here the CDR3 reads CASTRQGPSYEQYF. The CDR3 DNA sequence: TGTGCCAGCACCCGACAGGGACCTTCCTACGAGCAGTACTTC.

The chain employs TRBV7-2 and TRBJ1-2, with D possibly TRBD1 on 6 matching bases. V lost 4 bases and J 7 bases, leaving 16 bases between the germline ends. Germline V lookup: CDR1 SGHTA, CDR2 FQGNSA. CDR3 length equals 14 residues. CDR3 sequence: CASSYGPQGSGYTF. CDR3 coding DNA: TGTGCCAGCAGCTACGGACCACAGGGTAGTGGCTACACCTTC.

The chain uses TRBV27 and TRBJ2-2; 7 bases map to TRBD1. Germline V gene lookup returns CDR1 MNHEY and CDR2 SMNVEV (reference sequence). The CDR3 totals 15 residues. V gave up 7 bases and J gave up 1 base; unmatched junction bases: 6. The CDR3 DNA is TGTGCCAGCACCTCCGGGACAGAGAACACCGGGGAGCTGTTTTTT. It is translated as CASTSGTENTGELFF.

On this clone: This CDR3 is also generated by other DNA sequences in the sample. V gene TRBV27 combines with J gene TRBJ2-5, with D perhaps TRBD2 (5 bases). The CDR3 length is 12 residues. V was cut by 2 bases and J by 5 bases, with 6 bases left in between. The germline V gene has CDR1 MNHEY and CDR2 SMNVEV (reference sequence). CDR3 sequence: CASSLRGETQYF. As DNA, the CDR3 is TGTGCCAGCAGTTTACGCGGGGAGACCCAGTACTTC.

V is TRBV7-2 and J is TRBJ2-7; the D is unclear. CDR3 length: 14 amino acids. CDR1 and CDR2 from the germline V gene are SGHTA and FQGNSA. V was shortened by 1 base and J by 4 bases, with 11 bases between the two germline ends. CDR3 nucleotide sequence: TGTGCCAGCAGCTTAGATGCTAGTCCTTACGAGCAGTACTTC. This encodes CASSLDASPYEQYF.

The rearrangement uses TRBV6-5 and TRBJ2-1; D remains ambiguous. Trimming shortened V by 6 bases and J by 7 bases, and 7 bases separated the two germline ends. This CDR3 comprises 11 residues. CDR1 is MNHEY and CDR2 is SVGAGI in the germline V gene. CDR3 coding DNA: TGTGCCAGCAGCCTATTAAATGAGCAGTTCTTC. Translated, it gives CASSLLNEQFF.

This chain connects TRBV5-1 to TRBJ1-6; D not certain. The V end lost 0 bases, the J end lost 7 bases, and 5 bases lay between the germline ends. The CDR3 consists of 13 residues. CDR1 is SGHRS, CDR2 YFSETQ, per germline. The CDR3 protein is CASSLAGNSPLHF. CDR3 nucleotide sequence: TGCGCCAGCAGCTTGGCGGGGAATTCACCCCTCCACTTT.

This chain links TRBV28 with TRBJ2-1; possibly TRBD2 for D (6 bases). In germline, CDR1 is MDHEN, CDR2 SYDVKM. With 3 bases removed from V and 3 bases from J, the gap between germline ends came to 18 bases. CDR3 length: 17 residues. The CDR3 sequence: CASSFITGTQLYNEQFF. DNA of the CDR3: TGTGCCAGCAGTTTTATTACCGGGACTCAGCTCTACAATGAGCAGTTCTTC.

On this clone itself: A much larger clone sits a single nucleotide away, making a read error possible. Other DNA sequences from this sample encode an identical CDR3 as well. The V and J genes are TRBV5-1 and TRBJ2-3, with TRBD2 matching over 9 bases. Germline V gene lookup returns CDR1 SGHRS and CDR2 YFSETQ. Trimming took 0 bases from V and 1 from J; bases not matched to a gene: 0. The CDR3 consists of 15 residues. The CDR3 DNA is TGCGCCAGCAGCTTGGGACTAGCGGGCACAGATACGCAGTATTTT. Translated, it gives CASSLGLAGTDTQYF. Looking up the rest from reference TRBV5-1 and TRBJ2-3 gives the full variable domain: KAGVTQTPRYLIKTRGQQVTLSCSPISGHRSVSWYQQTPGQGLQFLFEYFSETQRNKGNFPGRFSGRQFSNSRSEMNVSTLELGDSALYLCASSLGLAGTDTQYFGPGTRLTVL.

The rearrangement uses TRBV30 and TRBJ2-7, with D perhaps given as TRBD1 or TRBD2 (5 bases each). V was shortened by 3 bases and J by 2 bases, with 14 bases between the two germline ends. Germline CDR1 is GTSNPN and CDR2 is SVGIG (reference sequence). This CDR3 comprises 14 residues. CDR3 bases: TGTGCCTGGAGCACGGGGCAGGGAACCTACGAGCAGTACTTC. Protein: CAWSTGQGTYEQYF.